These 9 T cell receptor beta chains came from one sample sequenced in a study of cytomegalovirus exposure and HLA in healthy donors. Amplification used 60 Vbeta primers and 13 Jbeta primers. Clones were read by immunoSEQ multiplex PCR, and TCRdb kept only the in-frame ones, dropping some. This table has roughly 230,000 clones, 80% to 95% appearing once. Sequences were obtained from PBMCs. These receptors originate from a girl aged 2 to 10 in good health and CMV-seronegative.

The chain links TRBV5-4 to TRBJ2-7; 8 positions agree with TRBD1. Germline V gene sequence: CDR1 SGHNT, CDR2 YYREEE (reference sequence). The V and J ends lost 0 bases and 4 bases, in that order; junction bases with no gene match: 6. CDR3 size: 15 residues. For the CDR3, the DNA is TGTGCCAGCAGCTTGGCAGGGGGCCAAGAATACGAGCAGTACTTC. This codes for CASSLAGGQEYEQYF. Using reference TRBV5-4 and TRBJ2-7 for the parts outside the CDR3, the full variable domain is ETGVTQSPTHLIKTRGQQVTLRCSSQSGHNTVSWYQQALGQGPQFIFQYYREEENGRGNFPPRFSGLQFPNYSSELNVNALELDDSALYLCASSLAGGQEYEQYFGPGTRLTVT.

Concerning this clone itself: The junction departs from germline at one end; a sequencing error may be responsible. The CDR3 spells CSSSLGGLAKDTQYF. The DNA for the CDR3 is TGTTCCAGCAGCTTGGGAGGACTAGCCAAGGATACGCAGTATTTT. This sequence joins TRBV7-9 and TRBJ2-3; 8 bases line up with TRBD2. The CDR3 is 15 residues long. Germline V CDR1 and CDR2: SEHNR, FQNEAQ (reference sequence).

This chain uses TRBV7-9 with TRBJ2-2, with TRBD2 matching 13 bases. CDR1 and CDR2 (germline): SEHNR, FQNEAQ (reference sequence). Trimming removed 4 bases from V and 7 bases from J; junction bases left unmatched: 9. The CDR3 spans 17 residues. The CDR3 is CASSWSGTSGMNGELFF. The CDR3 coding sequence is TGTGCCAGCAGCTGGAGCGGGACTAGCGGGATGAACGGGGAGCTGTTTTTT.

This chain uses TRBV5-1 with TRBJ2-7; the match to TRBD1 covers 9 bases. With 3 bases clipped from V and 3 bases from J, the junction kept 4 bases outside the gene matches. The germline V gene encodes CDR1 SGHRS and CDR2 YFSETQ. The CDR3 length is 14 residues. CDR3 coding DNA: TGCGCCAGCAGCTCAGGACAGGGGATCTACGAGCAGTACTTC. Protein product: CASSSGQGIYEQYF.

The chain carries TRBV6-1 and TRBJ1-2, with D tentatively TRBD1 (5 bases). V was clipped by 4 bases and J by 7 bases, with 25 bases between them. This CDR3 spans 17 amino acids. From germline, CDR1 is MNHNS and CDR2 SASEGT. CDR3 sequence reads: CASSAGQGSSKAPGYTF. The CDR3 DNA is TGTGCCAGCAGTGCTGGGCAGGGCTCGTCGAAAGCTCCTGGCTACACCTTC.

The chain carries TRBV4-1 and TRBJ1-6; D is unclear. Trimming took 0 bases from V and 7 from J, leaving 13 bases between them. Germline CDR1 and CDR2: MGHRA and YSYEKL. This CDR3 has 16 amino acids. The CDR3 spells CASSQDRQALNSPLHF. CDR3 in DNA: TGCGCCAGCAGCCAAGATCGGCAGGCTCTCAATTCACCCCTCCACTTT.

The chain carries TRBV19 and TRBJ1-5, with D unclear. The CDR3 has 14 residues. Germline-derived CDR1 and CDR2 are LNHDA and SQIVND (reference sequence). Trimming took off 3 bases at V and 3 bases at J, with 9 bases between the two ends. The CDR3 region is CASSMNGINQPQHF. CDR3 DNA: TGTGCCAGTAGTATGAACGGGATCAATCAGCCCCAGCATTTT.

This rearrangement joins TRBV28 to TRBJ2-7, with TRBD1 identical over 8 bases. V shed 5 bases, J shed 7 bases, and the junction held 10 bases outside the gene matches. This CDR3 is built from 14 residues. CDR1 and CDR2 from the germline V gene are MDHEN and SYDVKM. CDR3 nucleotides: TGTGCCAGCAGTGGTACAGGGGGTTCGGGAGAGCAGTACTTC. It is translated as CASSGTGGSGEQYF. The variable domain in full, with the rest retrieved from reference TRBV28 and TRBJ2-7, is DVKVTQSSRYLVKRTGEKVFLECVQDMDHENMFWYRQDPGLGLRLIYFSYDVKMKEKGDIPEGYSVSREKKERFSLILESASTNQTSMYLCASSGTGGSGEQYFGPGTRLTVT.

The chain is built from TRBV5-8 and TRBJ1-3, with D unresolved. V was shortened by 0 bases and J by 4 bases, with 8 bases between the two germline ends. This CDR3 contains 14 residues. CDR1 and CDR2 from the germline V gene are SGHTS and YDEGEE. CDR3 in DNA: TGTGCCAGCAGCTTGGGAGCCCTGGGAAACACCATATATTTT. Translated, it gives CASSLGALGNTIYF.